This T cell receptor (beta chain) was recovered during a study of T-cell memory formation after mild COVID-19. Each CDR3 protein is one row after TCRdb ran MiXCR on the 5' RACE reads. The sample lists a few hundred thousand distinct CDR3 sequences, roughly 15% seen once, with approximately 21% in the top ten. General study results and limits: Contracting clones localized mainly to CM and EM when CD4+ and mainly to EMRA when CD8+. Some SARS-CoV-2-responding clones were already detected in memory before infection. Day 15 to 85 contracting clones showed balanced CD4/CD8; day 15 to 37 expanders favored CD4+.

This clonotype was seen only a few times. The antigen is undetermined. The sequence derives from a man in his late teens or twenties who had mild COVID-19 (a few samples of this study predate the infection). Cell type and time point are not known. The sample was PBMCs or a T cell subset sorted from them (not recorded which).

CDR3: CASSPRQDSNTGELFF. The CDR3 DNA is TGTGCCAGCAGCCCCCGACAGGATTCGAACACCGGGGAGCTGTTTTTT. V and J are TRBV7-2 and TRBJ2-2; D is possibly TRBD1 (6 bases). The V and J ends lost 5 bases and 0 bases respectively, with 13 bases between them. This CDR3 spans 16 amino acids. Germline assignment: CDR1 SGHTA and CDR2 FQGNSA.